This T cell receptor (beta chain) appears in the sequencing data of a study of T cell responses to AZD1222 COVID-19 vaccine (dated by TCRdb to about 2021). Turning to the overall study: A total of roughly 240 trial participants underwent TCR sequencing, of whom nearly 210 received two doses of AZD1222 and about 26 received two doses of the MenACWY control vaccine. Trial participants were enrolled by age into subgroups of 18-55, 56-69 and 70-plus years, and around 150, 29 and 61 TCR-sequenced participants, respectively, were included in these subgroups. The paper's findings and limits, for the study overall: Most participants were white British and females outnumbered males, and the authors suggested that clonal diversity may have been underestimated. Because no day 14 peak-response samples were available, repertoires were characterized only after the peak T cell response. Only five to seven AZD1222 recipients were SARS-CoV-2 seropositive at baseline, limiting conclusions about previously exposed vaccinees. The 56-69-year group was small, and its depth increase did not reach significance, likely because of low power. After two AZD1222 doses, both the breadth and the depth of spike-specific TCRs were significantly higher than at day 0 and than in MenACWY recipients. Epitopes outside the regions mutated in the B.1.351 and B.1.1.7 variants were reportedly recognized by nearly half of the unique spike-specific TCRs. Vaccine-associated CD4 TCRs spanned the whole spike protein, with dominant responses in regions 160-218 and 743-854.

The CDR3 regions of human TCRbeta chains were analyzed by immunosequencing. In the original analysis: Repertoire TCRs were matched against a reference library of SARS-CoV-2-specific TCRs generated with the MIRA antigen-specificity platform. Breadth was defined as the fraction of unique TCRs that were SARS-CoV-2-associated, and depth was defined as the fraction of total T cells that were SARS-CoV-2-associated. Each spike-specific TCR was assigned to its reactive spike region and to a CD4 or CD8 class using the MIRA data. Log10-transformed breadth and depth values were compared by one-way ANOVA with Sidak's multiple comparisons tests. TCRdb provides this immuneACCESS table in a form limited to in-frame rearrangements. Some clones are lacking; in checked studies, under half of them reflect an unresolved V gene, and why the rest are absent is not known. Clonal size and the V and J genes are those of that table, whereas D and trimming came from the DNA. The sample has some 150,000 clones on record, roughly nine tenths of them singletons. The ten largest clonotypes hold roughly 1.5% of the sample.

This clone has just one count. What antigen it recognizes has not been identified. No base qualities exist here, and no much larger clone lies one base off it. Taken with the paper, the label for time point translates to: about 28 days (+/-7) after the second vaccine dose. AZD1222 recipients with second doses at about 4 weeks or about 12 weeks were pooled, because spike-specific TCR depth and breadth did not differ between schedules. The vaccinee samples were drawn from two UK trials, COV001 and COV002, one of which was a single-blind randomized controlled phase 2/3 trial testing AZD1222 (ChAdOx1 nCoV-19) in healthy adults. For TCRbeta chain sequencing, PBMC samples were collected from trial participants at day 0 and at day 28 after the second dose. The receptor's source is an adult who received the AZD1222 COVID-19 vaccine. Sample: peripheral blood, taken 28 days after the second AZD1222 dose.

In nucleotides, the sequence is TGTGCCAGCAGCGTCACAGGGGTCTATGGCTACACCTTC. It encodes CASSVTGVYGYTF. The V gene is TRBV5-6 and the J gene is TRBJ1-2; the central 7 bases match TRBD1. V has 4 bases trimmed and J has 4 bases trimmed; junction bases matching no gene number 4. The germline V gene gives CDR1 as SGHDT and CDR2 as YYEEEE. The CDR3 numbers 13 residues from cysteine through phenylalanine. Just CDR3 DNA is preserved here, 39 bases in frame from base 1. Here the CDR3 is joined to the reference TRBV5-6 and TRBJ1-2 genes, and the full variable domain is: DAGVTQSPTHLIKTRGQQVTLRCSPKSGHDTVSWYQQALGQGPQFIFQYYEEEERQRGNFPDRFSGHQFPNYSSELNVNALLLGDSALYLCASSVTGVYGYTFGSGTRLTVV.